This T cell receptor beta chain was documented in a study of CD8 T cells in ankylosing spondylitis. On this clonotype: Its matching antigen is unknown.

TCRdb itself ran the 5' RACE reads through MiXCR, one entry per CDR3 protein. Found here are about 40,000 distinct CDR3 sequences, about 15% of them singletons; the top ten hold approximately 48%. Study-level points and caveats: Within matched ankylosing spondylitis synovial fluid, disease-linked clones were reportedly significantly enriched. The authors found the disease-linked clones to be CD8+ and relatively rare in peripheral blood.

Input material: blood. This sequence originates from a male donor with ankylosing spondylitis or in good health (not recorded which).

The CDR3: CASSLVARNTGELFF. In DNA, the CDR3 is TGTGCCAGCAGCCTAGTAGCGCGGAACACCGGGGAGCTGTTTTTT. The rearrangement links TRBV9 to TRBJ2-2; maybe TRBD2 (5 bases). Germline V lookup: CDR1 SGDLS, CDR2 YYNGEE. The CDR3 has 15 amino acids. V dropped 4 bases and J dropped 1 base, with 11 bases sitting between them.